The text below deals with one T cell receptor (beta chain). What it binds is not known. The assay was immunoSEQ multiplex PCR, and TCRdb's table has in-frame clones only and misses some. The data hold about 130,000 clones, with roughly 90% observed a single time. The CDR3 is 15 residues long. The germline V gene has CDR1 SGHAT and CDR2 FQNNGV. The V gene lost 0 bases and the J gene lost 2 bases, with 11 bases spanning the gap. This sample is drawn from a study of PD-1 blockade in mismatch repair-deficient tumors. Study context: Enrolled about 2013-2016, patients had progressing, pretreated mismatch repair-deficient cancers of about a dozen types. Study outcomes and limitations: Tumor-resident clones, often undetectable pretreatment in blood, expanded then contracted after pembrolizumab.

Every patient had mismatch repair deficiency by PCR or immunohistochemistry. A few pembrolizumab responders had their TCRs sequenced. The chain carries TRBV11-2 and TRBJ2-7; D ambiguous. Sequenced here: peripheral blood, sampled 70 to 72 weeks after starting pembrolizumab. The receptor comes from an adult with mismatch repair-deficient cancer. Here the CDR3 reads CASSLDPNLAYEQYF. Written as DNA, the CDR3 is TGTGCCAGCAGCTTAGACCCCAACCTGGCCTACGAGCAGTACTTC.